One and the same sample provided the 27 T cell receptor beta chains below, sequenced in a study of long-term antiretroviral therapy in people with HIV. Runs used v3.0 of the immunoSEQ assay and were done at survey level. Clones were sequenced by immunoSEQ multiplex PCR, and TCRdb holds only the in-frame ones, with some missing. This table has about 25,000 clones, 70% to 90% appearing once. This specimen consisted of unsorted PBMCs, obtained 1.9 years after starting antiretroviral therapy. Receptor source: a woman younger than 45 with HIV.

J is TRBJ2-7 and V is TRBV11-2, with D tentatively TRBD1 or TRBD2 (7 bases each). The germline V gene encodes CDR1 SGHAT and CDR2 FQNNGV. CDR3 length equals 15 residues. The germline V and J ends were trimmed by 5 bases and 7 bases, with 21 bases remaining between them. CDR3 protein: CASSPRREGAGEQYF. The CDR3 DNA sequence: TGTGCCAGCAGCCCCCGAAGGGAGGGGGCGGGGGAGCAGTACTTC.

V usage is TRBV30 and J usage is TRBJ2-1; a weak D match, TRBD2 (5 bases). V lost 2 bases and J 6 bases, leaving 11 bases between the germline ends. The CDR3 sequence is 13 residues long. Germline CDR1 is GTSNPN and CDR2 is SVGIG (reference sequence). The chain's CDR3 is CAWSPSSGNEQFF. The CDR3, as DNA: TGTGCCTGGAGTCCGTCAAGCGGCAATGAGCAGTTCTTC.

V usage is TRBV30 and J usage is TRBJ1-5; D gene unclear. CDR1 and CDR2 from the germline V gene are GTSNPN and SVGIG (reference sequence). The CDR3 runs to 15 residues. V shed 0 bases and J shed 0 bases, with 9 bases lying between them. CDR3 nucleotides: TGTGCCTGGAGTGTAGCCATTAATAGCAATCAGCCCCAGCATTTT. Amino acids: CAWSVAINSNQPQHF.

The V and J genes are TRBV7-9 and TRBJ2-1, with 8 nucleotides matching TRBD2. Germline CDR1 reads SEHNR; CDR2 reads FQNEAQ (reference sequence). The CDR3 has 18 residues. J lost 4 bases, V lost 5 bases, and 16 bases had no gene match. The CDR3 DNA reads TGTGCCAGCAGCCCGCGGACCGGGGGGGCACCTGGGTACAATGAGCAGTTCTTC. Protein: CASSPRTGGAPGYNEQFF.

This clone was recorded a few times. The chain has TRBV7-9 and TRBJ1-2, with no clear D. V lost 5 bases to trimming and J lost 8 bases, with 12 bases between them. There are 12 residues in the CDR3. CDR1 SEHNR and CDR2 FQNEAQ come from the germline V gene (reference sequence). CDR3 DNA: TGTGCCAGCAGCCCCCCGCAGCGAGGCTACACCTTC. This codes for CASSPPQRGYTF.

The chain combines TRBV5-5 with TRBJ2-5; D call uncertain. This CDR3 comprises 14 residues. With 3 bases removed from V and 2 bases from J, the gap between germline ends came to 11 bases. Per the germline V gene, CDR1 is SGHKS and CDR2 is YYEKEE (reference sequence). CDR3: CASSYTGFQETQYF. CDR3 nucleotide sequence: TGTGCCAGCAGCTACACCGGGTTTCAAGAGACCCAGTACTTC.

The genes are TRBV10-3 and TRBJ2-5; a possible D gene is TRBD1 (8 bases). Looked up from germline, CDR1 is ENHRY and CDR2 is SYGVKD. V was pared by 3 bases and J by 2 bases, with 13 bases between. This CDR3 spans 15 amino acids. The CDR3 reads CAISEGQGGQETQYF. The CDR3 DNA reads as TGTGCCATCAGTGAAGGACAGGGAGGGCAAGAGACCCAGTACTTC.

This sequence joins TRBV4-2 and TRBJ1-5; 7 bases fit TRBD1. The CDR3 is 15 amino acids. Trimming removed 3 bases from V and 3 bases from J; junction bases left unmatched: 5. In germline, CDR1 is LGHNA, CDR2 YNFKEQ. The CDR3 here is CASSQGTADNQPQHF. In DNA form, the CDR3 reads TGTGCCAGCAGCCAGGGGACAGCAGACAATCAGCCCCAGCATTTT.

The chain links TRBV18 to TRBJ1-3; D gene uncertain. The CDR3 is made up of 14 amino acids. Trimming left V 5 bases short and J 0 bases short, with 8 bases between. Germline CDR1 KGHSH, CDR2 LQKENI. The CDR3 DNA follows: TGTGCCAGCTCAACACAGAGCTCTGGAAACACCATATATTTT. The encoded protein is CASSTQSSGNTIYF. The full variable domain, with the rest looked up from reference TRBV18 and TRBJ1-3, is NAGVMQNPRHLVRRRGQEARLRCSPMKGHSHVYWYRQLPEEGLKFMVYLQKENIIDESGMPKERFSAEFPKEGPSILRIQQVVRGDSAAYFCASSTQSSGNTIYFGEGSWLTVV.

V gene TRBV5-6 combines with J gene TRBJ1-1; 7 bases align to TRBD1. The CDR3 is 12 residues long. V shed 4 bases and J 7 bases; nucleotides not matched to a gene: 4. The germline V gene has CDR1 SGHDT and CDR2 YYEEEE. The CDR3 DNA follows: TGTGCCAGCAGCCCTGGACAGGTTGAAGCTTTCTTT. This encodes CASSPGQVEAFF.

The chain links TRBV4-1 to TRBJ1-6, with D possibly TRBD1 on 5 matching bases. The CDR3 is made up of 15 amino acids. Trimming took 0 bases from V and 7 from J, leaving 10 bases between them. The V gene's germline CDR1 is MGHRA and CDR2 YSYEKL. The CDR3 DNA reads TGCGCCAGCAGCCAAGATGAGGGGTTGAATTCACCCCTCCACTTT. It is translated as CASSQDEGLNSPLHF.

The chain has TRBV7-9 and TRBJ1-2, with D possibly matching TRBD1 (6 bases). The CDR3 extends over 13 amino acids. Germline CDR1 and CDR2: SEHNR and FQNEAQ (reference sequence). V gave up 5 bases and J gave up 4 bases, with 11 bases separating them. CDR3 sequence reads: CASSPGQFYGYTF. CDR3 in DNA: TGTGCCAGCAGCCCTGGACAGTTCTATGGCTACACCTTC.

The genes are TRBV11-2 and TRBJ1-3, with no clear D. V was trimmed by 1 base and J by 4 bases, leaving 5 bases between them. The CDR3 totals 13 residues. Germline values: CDR1 SGHAT, CDR2 FQNNGV. For the CDR3, the DNA is TGTGCCAGCAGCTTAGGTCGGGGAAACACCATATATTTT. This gives the protein CASSLGRGNTIYF.

The chain combines TRBV12-5 with TRBJ1-2, with D perhaps matching TRBD1 (6 bases). Germline V gene sequence: CDR1 LGHNT, CDR2 FRNRAP. This CDR3 contains 13 residues. Trimming pared 5 bases from V and 5 bases from J, leaving 12 bases between. The CDR3 sequence: CASGQDSRYGYTF. CDR3 sequence (DNA): TGTGCTAGTGGTCAGGACAGTCGGTATGGCTACACCTTC.

This chain connects TRBV27 to TRBJ1-4, with 7 bases lining up with TRBD1. With 0 bases clipped from V and 10 bases from J, the junction kept 5 bases outside the gene matches. This CDR3 region has 14 residues. CDR1 and CDR2 (germline): MNHEY, SMNVEV (reference sequence). The CDR3 nucleotides read TGTGCCAGCAGTTTATCAGGGGGCATCGGAAAACTGTTTTTT. This encodes CASSLSGGIGKLFF.

CDR3 in amino acids: CATTPKGTQYF. CDR3 coding DNA: TGTGCCACTACCCCTAAAGGGACCCAGTACTTC. This chain uses TRBV19 with TRBJ2-5, with D uncertain. The CDR3 sequence is 11 residues long. V lost 10 bases, J lost 7 bases, and 13 bases lay in between. The germline CDR1 and CDR2 sequences are LNHDA and SQIVND (reference sequence).

The J gene is TRBJ2-7, the V gene TRBV7-2; D is possibly TRBD1 or TRBD2 (6 bases each). This CDR3 region has 15 residues. V shed 1 base and J shed 5 bases, with 15 bases lying between them. Per germline, CDR1 SGHTA and CDR2 FQGNSA. CDR3 loop: CASSLEGGRTDEQYF. The CDR3 DNA is TGTGCCAGCAGCTTAGAAGGGGGGCGCACGGACGAGCAGTACTTC.

This chain links TRBV7-2 with TRBJ2-3, with a possible D match to TRBD2 (6 bases). The CDR3 totals 14 residues. V was pared by 5 bases and J by 6 bases, with 15 bases between. CDR1 is SGHTA, CDR2 FQGNSA, per germline. In nucleotides, the CDR3 is TGTGCCAGCAGCCGCCGACTAGATGTGGATACGCAGTATTTT. Protein product: CASSRRLDVDTQYF.

The V gene is TRBV30, the J gene TRBJ1-3; perhaps TRBD1 as D (5 bases). The CDR3 contains 14 residues. Germline V lookup: CDR1 GTSNPN, CDR2 SVGIG (reference sequence). V dropped 5 bases and J dropped 0 bases, with 11 bases sitting between them. The CDR3 DNA reads as TGTGCCTGGTTGCAGGGACGCTCTGGAAACACCATATATTTT. Translated, it gives CAWLQGRSGNTIYF. The whole variable domain, remainder taken from reference TRBV30 and TRBJ1-3, is SQTIHQWPATLVQPVGSPLSLECTVEGTSNPNLYWYRQAAGRGLQLLFYSVGIGQISSEVPQNLSASRPQDRQFILSSKKLLLSDSGFYLCAWLQGRSGNTIYFGEGSWLTVV.

The gene calls are TRBV10-3 and TRBJ2-3; 9 bases fit TRBD2. Germline-derived CDR1 and CDR2 are ENHRY and SYGVKD. The CDR3 totals 15 residues. V shed 6 bases, J shed 1 base, and the junction held 5 bases outside the gene matches. The CDR3 sequence is CAIRPKRGGTDTQYF. For the CDR3, the DNA is TGTGCCATCAGGCCCAAGCGGGGGGGCACAGATACGCAGTATTTT.

The chain uses TRBV2 and TRBJ2-4, with 7 nucleotides matching TRBD1. Germline V gene lookup returns CDR1 SNHLY and CDR2 FYNNEI. The CDR3 covers 14 residues. V trimming: 7 bases; J trimming: 3 bases; junction bases outside the gene matches: 6. The CDR3 reads CASTIGTVKNIQYF. The CDR3 coding sequence is TGTGCCAGCACCATAGGGACAGTCAAAAACATTCAGTACTTC.

This chain uses TRBV14 with TRBJ2-2; D possibly corresponds to TRBD1 (6 bases). Germline V lookup: CDR1 SGHDN, CDR2 FVKESK. Trimming shortened V by 4 bases and J by 1 base, and 13 bases separated the two germline ends. The CDR3 runs to 16 residues. The CDR3 loop reads CASSPGQTMNTGELFF. CDR3 sequence (DNA): TGTGCCAGCAGCCCCGGACAGACAATGAACACCGGGGAGCTGTTTTTT.

The genes are TRBV7-7 and TRBJ2-2, with D tentatively TRBD1 (6 bases). The CDR3 contains 14 residues. Looked up from germline, CDR1 is SSHAT and CDR2 is FNYEAQ (reference sequence). Trimming left V 5 bases short and J 8 bases short, with 15 bases between. CDR3 in amino acids: CASSATVGQGELFF. The CDR3 nucleotides read TGTGCCAGCAGCGCGACCGTTGGACAGGGGGAGCTGTTTTTT.

The chain has TRBV20-1 and TRBJ1-4; no reliable D call. The CDR3 is 11 amino acids. Per germline, CDR1 DFQATT and CDR2 SNEGSKA (reference sequence). The CDR3 DNA reads TGCGGGAGGGTTATTAATGAAAAACTGTTTTTT. Translating gives CGRVINEKLFF.

The CDR3 is CSVQLPTGGLYEQYF. The CDR3 nucleotides read TGCAGCGTTCAACTACCGACGGGGGGCCTCTACGAGCAGTACTTC. This chain uses TRBV29-1 with TRBJ2-7, with D possibly being TRBD2 (7 bases). V dropped 5 bases and J dropped 3 bases, with 20 bases sitting between them. Germline V gene data show CDR1 as SQVTM and CDR2 as ANQGSEA. This CDR3 region has 15 residues.

This clone was seen only once. V usage is TRBV7-3 and J usage is TRBJ1-1; possibly TRBD1 for D (5 bases). CDR1 and CDR2 (germline): SGHTA, FQGTGA. With 4 bases removed from V and 1 base from J, the gap between germline ends came to 10 bases. The CDR3 contains 14 residues. CDR3 bases: TGTGCCAGCAGCTCAGGGTCGGAGAACACTGAAGCTTTCTTT. It specifies CASSSGSENTEAFF.

This rearrangement joins TRBV30 to TRBJ1-1, with D hard to call. From germline, CDR1 is GTSNPN and CDR2 SVGIG (reference sequence). The CDR3 covers 14 residues. Between the trimmed V and J ends, which lost 6 bases and 1 base, there was a span of 15 bases. The DNA of the CDR3 is TGTGCCTGCCCTAGCCTACCTGGGAACACTGAAGCTTTCTTT. This encodes CACPSLPGNTEAFF.